These 8 T cell receptor beta chains were sequenced from one sample in a study of T-cell memory formation after mild COVID-19. TCRdb used MiXCR to reprocess the 5' RACE reads, holding one entry per CDR3 protein. The table has around 300,000 distinct CDR3 sequences, around 13% seen once. The specimen was PBMCs or a T cell subset sorted from them (not recorded which). These receptors originate from a young man who had mild COVID-19 (a few samples of this study predate the infection). Cell type and time point are not known.

As to this clonotype: Germline is not matched at one junction end, which may reflect a read error. The chain employs TRBV7-7 and TRBJ2-5, with no clear D. CDR3 size: 13 residues. Germline CDR1 is SSHAT and CDR2 is FNYEAQ (reference sequence). CDR3 protein: CASSLVQRETQYF. DNA for the CDR3: TGTGCTAGCAGCTTAGTGCAGAGAGAGACCCAGTACTTC.

This clonotype was recorded a few times. The chain carries TRBV25-1 and TRBJ2-2, with 9 nucleotides matching TRBD2. Looked up from germline, CDR1 is MGHDK and CDR2 is SYGVNS. V lost 4 bases to trimming and J lost 2 bases; unmatched junction nucleotides: 8. This CDR3 has 17 residues. CDR3 nucleotide sequence: TGTGCCAGCAGTGTGCTAGCGGGGCGCCCAAACACCGGGGAGCTGTTTTTT. It encodes CASSVLAGRPNTGELFF.

This clonotype appeared a few times. CDR3 in DNA: TGTGCCAGCAGTGAACTGGGGGTGGGTCAGCCCCAGCATTTT. Its protein product is CASSELGVGQPQHF. The chain employs TRBV6-1 and TRBJ1-5; D possibly corresponds to TRBD1 (5 bases). The CDR3 consists of 14 residues. V was shortened by 2 bases and J by 6 bases, with 11 bases between the two germline ends. Looked up from germline, CDR1 is MNHNS and CDR2 is SASEGT.

For this clonotype: A much larger clone lies one base from this, so it may be a read error. This sequence joins TRBV28 and TRBJ2-3, with D uncertain. Trimming left V 10 bases short and J 2 bases short, with 1 base between. Germline-derived CDR1 and CDR2 are MDHEN and SYDVKM. The CDR3 has 9 amino acids. The CDR3 loop is CATTDTQYF. The CDR3 DNA follows: TGTGCCACCACAGATACGCAGTATTTT.

This clonotype was observed a handful of times. V is TRBV30 and J is TRBJ1-4, with D uncertain. The CDR3 consists of 11 residues. The V gene's germline CDR1 is GTSNPN and CDR2 SVGIG (reference sequence). The V gene lost 0 bases and the J gene lost 8 bases, with 4 bases spanning the gap. In nucleotides, the CDR3 is TGTGCCTGGAGTGTAGGGGAAAAACTGTTTTTT. Its protein product is CAWSVGEKLFF.

The rearrangement joins TRBV5-1 to TRBJ1-1; D may be TRBD1 (6 bases). The CDR3 loop spans 14 amino acids. Germline assignment: CDR1 SGHRS and CDR2 YFSETQ. The V and J ends lost 4 bases and 6 bases respectively, with 16 bases between them. This chain's CDR3 is CASSPLNAGAEAFF. For the CDR3, the DNA is TGCGCCAGCAGCCCCCTTAATGCAGGGGCTGAAGCTTTCTTT.

There are a few counts of this clonotype. The V and J genes are TRBV7-2 and TRBJ2-2; maybe TRBD2 (6 bases). Germline V CDR1 and CDR2: SGHTA, FQGNSA. CDR3 size: 17 residues. V was pared by 6 bases and J by 3 bases, with 20 bases between. CDR3 nucleotides: TGTGCCAGCAGTTCTGTAGCGGTCGGGGCTTACACCGGGGAGCTGTTTTTT. Its translation is CASSSVAVGAYTGELFF.

The chain is built from TRBV5-1 and TRBJ2-1, with TRBD2 as a possible D gene (6 bases). The ends were cut back, 5 bases at V and 9 bases at J, with 12 bases in the middle. This CDR3 is built from 12 residues. Germline CDR1 SGHRS, CDR2 YFSETQ. CDR3: CASRLSGLEQFF. DNA of the CDR3: TGCGCCAGCAGACTTAGCGGTCTTGAGCAGTTCTTC.